This entry is about one TCR beta chain. TCRdb's table, derived via immunoSEQ multiplex PCR, lists solely in-frame clones and lacks some. The sample lists tens of thousands of clones, roughly 89% occurring once. V gave up 0 bases and J gave up 5 bases, with 16 bases separating them. Germline assignment: CDR1 GTSNPN and CDR2 SVGIG (reference sequence). This CDR3 spans 15 amino acids. The entry originates in a study of T cell responses to AZD1222 COVID-19 vaccine. The J gene is TRBJ1-1, the V gene TRBV30; D not certain. The TCR sequence derives from an adult in good health. Source: peripheral blood, taken on day 0 of AZD1222 vaccination. CDR3 in amino acids: CAWSVRVGFVTEAFF. DNA for the CDR3: TGTGCCTGGAGTGTACGGGTAGGGTTTGTGACTGAAGCTTTCTTT.